What follows are 10 T cell receptor beta chains derived from one specimen sequenced in a study of T cell repertoires in cytomegalovirus infection. TCRdb re-called the reads through MiXCR, storing one row per CDR3 protein. The profile covers around 770,000 distinct CDR3 sequences, with 25% to 35% appearing a single time and 10% to 15% taken by the ten largest. Their antigen targets remain unknown. This specimen was cultured CD8+ T cells from PBMCs, taken from culture after CMV antigen stimulation. Receptors originate from a human donor in good health (CMV status not recorded). Some clones in this sample may be carry-over from other donors' samples.

This clonotype was detected only once. The V gene is TRBV3-1, the J gene TRBJ2-3; 7 bases fit TRBD2. With V trimmed by 0 bases and J by 4 bases, 13 bases remained unmatched. CDR3 length equals 18 residues. CDR1 is LGHDT, CDR2 YNNKEL, per germline (reference sequence). CDR3 sequence: CASSQEPRGLADPDTQYF. DNA of the CDR3: TGTGCCAGCAGCCAAGAACCCCGAGGTCTAGCGGACCCAGATACGCAGTATTTT.

This chain connects TRBV9 to TRBJ1-6; a weak D match, TRBD1 (5 bases). There are 15 residues in the CDR3. Germline CDR1 reads SGDLS; CDR2 reads YYNGEE. With 0 bases removed from V and 6 bases from J, the gap between germline ends came to 10 bases. The DNA of the CDR3 is TGTGCCAGCAGCGTAGCAGGGCCGCGTAATTCACCCCTCCACTTT. Protein sequence: CASSVAGPRNSPLHF.

This clonotype came up a few times. The V gene is TRBV7-9, the J gene TRBJ2-7; 9 bases align to TRBD1. From germline, CDR1 is SEHNR and CDR2 FQNEAQ (reference sequence). The CDR3 is made up of 20 amino acids. Germline trimming cut 5 bases from V and 3 bases from J; bases unmatched to any gene: 23. DNA of the CDR3: TGTGCCAGCAGCCCTACAGGGGGCCTTAGTCCCATCATCGTCTTCTACGAGCAGTACGTC. Translated, it gives CASSPTGGLSPIIVFYEQYV.

The chain carries TRBV7-8 and TRBJ2-1, with unresolved D. The germline V and J ends were trimmed by 5 bases and 4 bases, with 15 bases remaining between them. This CDR3 has 15 residues. From germline, CDR1 is SGHVS and CDR2 FQNEAQ. This CDR3 reads CASSEAAPPYNEQFF. DNA for the CDR3: TGTGCCAGCAGCGAGGCGGCGCCCCCGTACAATGAGCAGTTCTTC.

This clonotype was detected ten times or more. The chain is built from TRBV7-2 and TRBJ1-4; D remains ambiguous. Per germline, CDR1 SGHTA and CDR2 FQGNSA. The CDR3 is made up of 16 amino acids. The V end was cut by 4 bases, the J end by 0 bases, with 12 bases between. The DNA for the CDR3 is TGTGCCAGCAGCTCAGAGACGATTGCAACTAATGAAAAACTGTTTTTT. It translates to CASSSETIATNEKLFF.

This clonotype showed up just a few times. The chain recombines TRBV6-5 with TRBJ1-1; D perhaps matches TRBD1 (6 bases). The CDR3 has 16 residues. Per germline, CDR1 MNHEY and CDR2 SVGAGI. V dropped 4 bases and J dropped 3 bases, with 18 bases sitting between them. DNA of the CDR3: TGTGCCAGCAGTTGGGGGGGCCCTCAACAGGACACTGAAGCTTTCTTT. It is translated as CASSWGGPQQDTEAFF.

This clonotype was counted ten times or more. This chain links TRBV19 with TRBJ2-1, with 8 bases that match TRBD2. The ends lost 4 bases at V and 7 bases at J; junction bases unmatched: 12. Germline V CDR1 and CDR2: LNHDA, SQIVND (reference sequence). This CDR3 has 16 residues. As DNA, the CDR3 is TGTGCCAGTAGTAGAGGGGTAGCGGGGCCTGGGAATGAGCAGTTCTTC. Translated, it gives CASSRGVAGPGNEQFF.

This clonotype has more than one count but fewer than ten. The rearrangement uses TRBV27 and TRBJ2-2, with D unresolved. The CDR3 extends over 12 amino acids. Trimming took off 0 bases at V and 7 bases at J, with 3 bases between the two ends. CDR1 and CDR2 (germline): MNHEY, SMNVEV (reference sequence). CDR3 DNA: TGTGCCAGCAGTTTATCGTTCGGGGAGCTGTTTTTT. Translated: CASSLSFGELFF.

The gene calls are TRBV7-9 and TRBJ2-7, with 9 bases matching TRBD1. CDR3 length equals 15 residues. V gave up 5 bases and J gave up 6 bases; unmatched junction bases: 11. Germline CDR1 SEHNR, CDR2 FQNEAQ (reference sequence). The CDR3, as DNA: TGTGCCAGCAGCCATGGGACAGGGTTTGATATCGAGCAGTACGTC. This sequence encodes CASSHGTGFDIEQYV.

This clonotype was observed a handful of times. In DNA, the CDR3 is TGCGCCAGCAGCCGACTAGCGGGTGGAGGAGAGACCCAGTACTTC. It is translated as CASSRLAGGGETQYF. The chain links TRBV4-1 to TRBJ2-5, with TRBD2 identical over 10 bases. There are 15 residues in the CDR3. Germline loops: CDR1 MGHRA, CDR2 YSYEKL. J was trimmed by 4 bases and V by 4 bases; bases with no gene match: 6.